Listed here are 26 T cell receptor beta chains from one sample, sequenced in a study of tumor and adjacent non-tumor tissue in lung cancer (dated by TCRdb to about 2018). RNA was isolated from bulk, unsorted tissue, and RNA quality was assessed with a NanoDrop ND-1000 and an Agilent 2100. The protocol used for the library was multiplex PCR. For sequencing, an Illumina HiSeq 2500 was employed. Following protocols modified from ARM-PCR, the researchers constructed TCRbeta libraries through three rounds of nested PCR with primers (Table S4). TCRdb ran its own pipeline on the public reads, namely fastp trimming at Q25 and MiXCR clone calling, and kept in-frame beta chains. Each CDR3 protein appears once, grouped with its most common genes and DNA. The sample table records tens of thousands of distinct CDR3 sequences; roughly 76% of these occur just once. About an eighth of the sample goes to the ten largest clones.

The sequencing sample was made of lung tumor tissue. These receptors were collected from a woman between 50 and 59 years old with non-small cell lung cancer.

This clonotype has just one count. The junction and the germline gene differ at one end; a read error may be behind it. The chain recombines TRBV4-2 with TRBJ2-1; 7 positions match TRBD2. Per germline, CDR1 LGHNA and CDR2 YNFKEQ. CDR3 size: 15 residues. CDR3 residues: CVSSQSLAELVEQLF. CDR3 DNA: TGTGTCAGCAGCCAATCCCTAGCGGAGTTGGTTGAGCAACTCTTC.

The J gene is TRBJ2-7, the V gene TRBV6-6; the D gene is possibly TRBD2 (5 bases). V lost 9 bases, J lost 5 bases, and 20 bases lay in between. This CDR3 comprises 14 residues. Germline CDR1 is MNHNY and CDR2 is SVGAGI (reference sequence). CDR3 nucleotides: TGTGCCAGTAACATAGCGATTGCGACCCACGAGCAGTACTTC. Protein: CASNIAIATHEQYF.

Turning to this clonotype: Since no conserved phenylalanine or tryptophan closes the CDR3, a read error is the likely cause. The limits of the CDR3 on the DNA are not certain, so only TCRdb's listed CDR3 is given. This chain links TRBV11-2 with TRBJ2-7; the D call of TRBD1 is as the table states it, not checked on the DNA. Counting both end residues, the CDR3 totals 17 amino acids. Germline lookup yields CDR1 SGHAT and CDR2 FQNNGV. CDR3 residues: CTSSLAAGRTGPYELYL.

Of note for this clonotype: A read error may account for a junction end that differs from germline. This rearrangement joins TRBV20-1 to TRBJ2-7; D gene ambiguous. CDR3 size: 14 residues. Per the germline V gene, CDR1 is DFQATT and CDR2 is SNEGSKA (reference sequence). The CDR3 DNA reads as TGCCGTGCCACCCGAGCGAGAAGCTCCTACGAGCAGTATTTC. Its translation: CRATRARSSYEQYF.

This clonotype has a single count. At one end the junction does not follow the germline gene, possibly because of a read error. The CDR3 DNA reads as TGTGCCAGCAGTTTGGGCATGGGGGTGAACATTGAAGCTTTCTTT. It specifies CASSLGMGVNIEAFF. This rearrangement joins TRBV12-3 or TRBV12-4 to TRBJ1-1, with a tentative D call TRBD1 (5 bases). This CDR3 is 15 amino acids long.

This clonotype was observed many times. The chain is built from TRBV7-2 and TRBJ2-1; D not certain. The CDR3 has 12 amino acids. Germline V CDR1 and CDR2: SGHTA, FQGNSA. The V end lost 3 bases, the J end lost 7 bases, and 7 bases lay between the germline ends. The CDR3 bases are TGTGCCAGCAGCTTCCCCAGGAATGAGCAGTTCTTC. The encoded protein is CASSFPRNEQFF.

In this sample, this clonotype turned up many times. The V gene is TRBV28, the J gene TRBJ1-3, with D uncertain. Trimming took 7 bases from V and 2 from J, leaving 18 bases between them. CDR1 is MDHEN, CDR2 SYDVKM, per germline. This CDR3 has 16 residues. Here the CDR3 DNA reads TGTGCCAGCACCCCTTTTTGGAAAAGCGCTGGAAACACCATATATTTT. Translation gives CASTPFWKSAGNTIYF.

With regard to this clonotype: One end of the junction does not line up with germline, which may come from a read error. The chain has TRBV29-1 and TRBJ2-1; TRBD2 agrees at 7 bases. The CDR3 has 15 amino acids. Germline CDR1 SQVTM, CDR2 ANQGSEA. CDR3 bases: TGCAGCGCTACCACCGGGACTAACGATTACAATGAGCAGTTGTTC. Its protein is CSATTGTNDYNEQLF.

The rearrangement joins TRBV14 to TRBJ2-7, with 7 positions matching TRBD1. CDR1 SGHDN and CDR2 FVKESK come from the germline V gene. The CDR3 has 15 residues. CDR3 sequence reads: CATGSRGRSSYEQYV. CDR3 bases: TGTGCCACGGGAAGTAGGGGGCGTAGCTCCTACGAACAGTACGTC.

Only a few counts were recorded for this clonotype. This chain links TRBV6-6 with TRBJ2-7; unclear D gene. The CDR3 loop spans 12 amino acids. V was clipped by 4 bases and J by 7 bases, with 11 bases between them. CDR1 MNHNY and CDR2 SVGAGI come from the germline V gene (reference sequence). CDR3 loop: CASSCSTLEQYF. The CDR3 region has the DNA TGTGCCAGCAGTTGCTCAACTTTGGAGCAGTACTTC.

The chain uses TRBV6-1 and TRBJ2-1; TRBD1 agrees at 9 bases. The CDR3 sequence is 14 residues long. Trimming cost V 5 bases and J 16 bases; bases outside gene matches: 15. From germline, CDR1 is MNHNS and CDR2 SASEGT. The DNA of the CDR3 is TGTGCCAGCAGTATCCGGGACAGGGTGGATGGGCAATTCTTC. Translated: CASSIRDRVDGQFF.

This CDR3 is CASGSGLAGGVRKQFF. The CDR3 coding sequence is TGTGCCAGCGGCTCCGGACTAGCGGGAGGAGTTCGTAAGCAGTTCTTC. J is TRBJ2-1 and V is TRBV11-3; TRBD2 matches at 14 bases. V lost 8 bases and J lost 11; bases outside the gene matches: 14. The germline V gene has CDR1 SGHNT and CDR2 YENEEA. This CDR3 is 16 amino acids long.

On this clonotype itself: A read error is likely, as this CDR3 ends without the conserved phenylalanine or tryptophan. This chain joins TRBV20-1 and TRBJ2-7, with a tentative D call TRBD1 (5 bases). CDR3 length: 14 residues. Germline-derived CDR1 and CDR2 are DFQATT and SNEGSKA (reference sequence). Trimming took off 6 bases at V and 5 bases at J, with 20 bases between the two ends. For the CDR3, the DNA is TGCAGTGCCACAGCCTCGACAGTACTCAACGAGCAGTACCTC. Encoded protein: CSATASTVLNEQYL.

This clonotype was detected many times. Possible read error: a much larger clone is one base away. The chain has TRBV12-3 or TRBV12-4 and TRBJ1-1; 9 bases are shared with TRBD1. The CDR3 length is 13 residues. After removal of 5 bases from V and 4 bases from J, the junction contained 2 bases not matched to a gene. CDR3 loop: CASSVTGGTEAFF. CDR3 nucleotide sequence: TGTGCCAGCAGTGTGACAGGGGGCACTGAAGCTTTCTTT.

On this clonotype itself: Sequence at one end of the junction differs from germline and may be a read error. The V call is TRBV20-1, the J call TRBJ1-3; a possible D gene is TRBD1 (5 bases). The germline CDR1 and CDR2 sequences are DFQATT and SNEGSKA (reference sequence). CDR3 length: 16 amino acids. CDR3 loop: CSARVARGVEGSTIYF. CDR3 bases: TGCAGTGCTAGAGTCGCGCGGGGGGTAGAGGGAAGCACCATATATTTT.

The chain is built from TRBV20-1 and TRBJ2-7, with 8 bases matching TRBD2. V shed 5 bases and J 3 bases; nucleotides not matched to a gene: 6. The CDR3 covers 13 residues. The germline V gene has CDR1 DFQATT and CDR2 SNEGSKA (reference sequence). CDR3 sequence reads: CSAYSGGVYEQYF. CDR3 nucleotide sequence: TGCAGTGCTTATTCGGGGGGGGTCTACGAGCAGTACTTC.

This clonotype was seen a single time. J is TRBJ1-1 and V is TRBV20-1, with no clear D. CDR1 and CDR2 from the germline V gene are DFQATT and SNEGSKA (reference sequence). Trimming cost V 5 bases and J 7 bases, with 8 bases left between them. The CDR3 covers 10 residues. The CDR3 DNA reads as TGCAGTGCTTTTAGCAGTGAAGCTTTCTTT. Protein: CSAFSSEAFF.

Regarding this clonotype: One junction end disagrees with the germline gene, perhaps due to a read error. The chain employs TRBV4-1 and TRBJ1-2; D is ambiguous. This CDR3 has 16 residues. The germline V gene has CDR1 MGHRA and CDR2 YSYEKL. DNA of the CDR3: TGCGCCAGCAGCCAACAAGGGTCAGGATTTAACTATGACTACACCTTC. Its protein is CASSQQGSGFNYDYTF.

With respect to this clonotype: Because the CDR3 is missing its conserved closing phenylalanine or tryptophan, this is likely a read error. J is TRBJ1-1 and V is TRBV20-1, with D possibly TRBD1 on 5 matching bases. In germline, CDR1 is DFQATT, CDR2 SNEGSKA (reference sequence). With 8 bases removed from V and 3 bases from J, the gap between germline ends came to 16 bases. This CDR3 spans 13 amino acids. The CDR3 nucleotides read TGCAGTCCTATTCAGGGTAGAGACACTGAAGCTTTCGTT. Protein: CSPIQGRDTEAFV.

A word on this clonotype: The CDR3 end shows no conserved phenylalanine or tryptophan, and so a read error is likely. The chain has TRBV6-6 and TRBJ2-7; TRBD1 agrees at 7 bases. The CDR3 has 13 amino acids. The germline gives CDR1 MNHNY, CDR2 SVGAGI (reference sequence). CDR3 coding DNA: TGTGCCCGCAGTTACAGGGGTGGCTACGAACAGTACCTC. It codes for CARSYRGGYEQYL.

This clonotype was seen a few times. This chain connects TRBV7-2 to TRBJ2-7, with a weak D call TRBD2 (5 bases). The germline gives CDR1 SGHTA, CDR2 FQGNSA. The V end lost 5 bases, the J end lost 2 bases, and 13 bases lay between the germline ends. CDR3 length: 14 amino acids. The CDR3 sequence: CASSQGSVTYEQYF. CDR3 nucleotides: TGTGCCAGCAGCCAAGGGAGCGTGACCTACGAGCAGTACTTC.

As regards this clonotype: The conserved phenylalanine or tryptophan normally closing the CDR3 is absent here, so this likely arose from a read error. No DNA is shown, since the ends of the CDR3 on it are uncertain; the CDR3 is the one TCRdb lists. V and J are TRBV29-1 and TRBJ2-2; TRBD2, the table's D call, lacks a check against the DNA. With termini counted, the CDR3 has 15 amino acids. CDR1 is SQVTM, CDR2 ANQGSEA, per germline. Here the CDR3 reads CSVVLLTGGVGELFL.

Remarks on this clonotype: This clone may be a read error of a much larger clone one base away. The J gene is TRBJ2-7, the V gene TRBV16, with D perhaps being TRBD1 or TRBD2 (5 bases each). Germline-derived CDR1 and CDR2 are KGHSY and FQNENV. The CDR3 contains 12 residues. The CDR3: CTSSPGRYEQYF. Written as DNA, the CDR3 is TGTACCAGCAGCCCGGGACGGTACGAGCAGTACTTC.

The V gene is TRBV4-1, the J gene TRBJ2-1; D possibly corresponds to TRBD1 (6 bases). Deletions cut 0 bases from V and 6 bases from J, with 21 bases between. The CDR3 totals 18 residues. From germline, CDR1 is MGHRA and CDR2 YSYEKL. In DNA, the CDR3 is TGCGCCAGCAGCCAAGAATGCCCCCCGACAGGAGGAACCAATGAGCAGTTCTTC. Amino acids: CASSQECPPTGGTNEQFF.

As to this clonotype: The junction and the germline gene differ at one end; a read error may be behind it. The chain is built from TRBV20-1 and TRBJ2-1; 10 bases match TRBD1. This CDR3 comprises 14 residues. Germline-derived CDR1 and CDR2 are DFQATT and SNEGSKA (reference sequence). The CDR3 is CSAPGTGDVYEQIF. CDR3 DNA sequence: TGCAGTGCTCCCGGGACAGGGGACGTATACGAGCAGATCTTC.

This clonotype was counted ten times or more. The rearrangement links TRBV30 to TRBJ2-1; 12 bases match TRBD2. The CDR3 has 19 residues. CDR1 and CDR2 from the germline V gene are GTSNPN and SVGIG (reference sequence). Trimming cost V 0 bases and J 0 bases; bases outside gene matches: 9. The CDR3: CAWSVRTSGIKSSYNEQFF. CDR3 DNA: TGTGCCTGGAGTGTTAGGACTAGCGGGATTAAGAGCTCCTACAATGAGCAGTTCTTC.